The 31 T cell receptor beta chains listed next were all sequenced from one sample in a study of CD8 T cells in ankylosing spondylitis (dated by TCRdb to 2016 to 2017). Broader findings and caveats from the paper: A TCR beta motif of fewer than 10 highly homologous amino acid variants appeared characteristic of blood from ankylosing spondylitis patients.

These receptors have no identified antigens. Library generation was performed with 5' RACE. The sample was run on an Illumina HiSeq 2500. The public reads were run again by TCRdb, first through fastp at Q25 and then through MiXCR, and only productive beta chains were kept. Here each entry gathers all rows of one CDR3 protein and keeps the most common genes and DNA. Within this sample are around 220,000 distinct CDR3 sequences, with 15% to 20% of them counted one time only. 42% of the sample belongs to the ten largest clones. Sequenced: blood, either unsorted or a sorted T cell fraction (not recorded which). The source is a male donor with ankylosing spondylitis.

The chain couples TRBV5-1 to TRBJ2-7, with 8 bases matching TRBD1. The germline CDR1 and CDR2 sequences are SGHRS and YFSETQ. V shed 0 bases, J shed 6 bases, and the junction held 11 bases outside the gene matches. This CDR3 has 16 amino acids. This CDR3 reads CASSLVGGGTGREQYF. The CDR3 bases are TGCGCCAGCAGCTTGGTGGGGGGCGGGACAGGTCGCGAGCAGTACTTC.

Only one count was recorded for this clonotype. The rearrangement links TRBV6-5 to TRBJ2-1; no firm D call. CDR3 length: 17 amino acids. CDR1 is MNHEY, CDR2 SVGAGI, per germline. V was clipped by 2 bases and J by 4 bases, with 18 bases between them. CDR3 bases: TGTGCCAGCAGTTACGATTCAGGAAGGGTGGGGTACAATGAGCAGTTCTTC. Protein sequence: CASSYDSGRVGYNEQFF.

The sample holds many counts of this clonotype. The chain recombines TRBV16 with TRBJ2-5; possible D gene TRBD2, 6 bases. The germline CDR1 and CDR2 sequences are KGHSY and FQNENV. V was clipped by 7 bases and J by 0 bases, with 9 bases between them. This CDR3 has 13 residues. The CDR3 nucleotides read TGTGCCAGCACCGGAGGGAACCAAGAGACCCAGTACTTC. This sequence encodes CASTGGNQETQYF. Using reference TRBV16 and TRBJ2-5 for the parts outside the CDR3, the full variable domain is GEEVAQTPKHLVRGEGQKAKLYCAPIKGHSYVFWYQQVLKNEFKFLISFQNENVFDETGMPKERFSAKCLPNSPCSLEIQATKLEDSAVYFCASTGGNQETQYFGPGTRLLVL.

The genes are TRBV5-6 and TRBJ2-7; D is unresolved. Trimming took 4 bases from V and 3 from J, leaving 14 bases between them. Germline CDR1 and CDR2: SGHDT and YYEEEE. The CDR3 loop spans 14 amino acids. CDR3 protein: CASSLQQIFYEQYF. For the CDR3, the DNA is TGTGCCAGCAGCCTTCAACAGATTTTCTACGAGCAGTACTTC.

The chain couples TRBV9 to TRBJ2-7; D is perhaps TRBD1 (5 bases). The CDR3 loop spans 15 amino acids. Germline V gene data show CDR1 as SGDLS and CDR2 as YYNGEE. V lost 0 bases, J lost 4 bases, and 14 bases lay in between. The CDR3 nucleotides read TGTGCCAGCAGCGTAGCTGACAGTGCGGCTTACGAGCAGTACTTC. Translated, it gives CASSVADSAAYEQYF. Full variable domain (missing parts from reference TRBV9 and TRBJ2-7): DSGVTQTPKHLITATGQRVTLRCSPRSGDLSVYWYQQSLDQGLQFLIQYYNGEERAKGNILERFSAQQFPDLHSELNLSSLELGDSALYFCASSVADSAAYEQYFGPGTRLTVT.

J is TRBJ1-4 and V is TRBV27; TRBD1 aligns across 9 bases. The CDR3 contains 14 residues. With V trimmed by 6 bases and J by 7 bases, 6 bases remained unmatched. CDR1 and CDR2 (germline): MNHEY, SMNVEV (reference sequence). The DNA for the CDR3 is TGTGCCAGCAGCCACAGGGGGCTTAGTGAAAAACTGTTTTTT. Translation gives CASSHRGLSEKLFF.

The chain links TRBV27 to TRBJ2-5, with 11 nucleotides matching TRBD1. The germline CDR1 and CDR2 sequences are MNHEY and SMNVEV (reference sequence). The CDR3 contains 14 residues. V was clipped by 3 bases and J by 4 bases; unmatched bases: 1. The CDR3 loop reads CASSFGTGGETQYF. The CDR3 DNA reads TGTGCCAGCAGTTTCGGGACAGGGGGAGAGACCCAGTACTTC.

V is TRBV20-1 and J is TRBJ2-7; perhaps TRBD2 as D (6 bases). CDR3 size: 13 residues. V dropped 1 base and J dropped 3 bases, with 10 bases sitting between them. Germline V gene lookup returns CDR1 DFQATT and CDR2 SNEGSKA (reference sequence). CDR3 bases: TGCAGTGCTAGAGTCGCGGGGTTCTACGAGCAGTACTTC. Translating it yields CSARVAGFYEQYF.

The chain carries TRBV5-4 and TRBJ1-1; 9 bases match TRBD1. CDR1 and CDR2 from the germline V gene are SGHNT and YYREEE (reference sequence). The CDR3 totals 14 residues. V shed 2 bases and J 5 bases; nucleotides not matched to a gene: 4. CDR3 in amino acids: CASSLGTGRTEAFF. The CDR3 DNA is TGTGCCAGCAGCTTAGGGACAGGGAGAACTGAAGCTTTCTTT.

Note on this clonotype: One junction end does not reproduce the germline sequence, and a read error may be involved. The chain has TRBV12-3 or TRBV12-4 and TRBJ2-5; 11 bases are shared with TRBD2. The length of the CDR3 is 16 residues. In nucleotides, the CDR3 is TGTGCCAACAGTTTATTCCTAGCGGGGGGTCAAGAGACCCAGTACTTC. It encodes CANSLFLAGGQETQYF.

The J gene is TRBJ1-3, the V gene TRBV4-3; 8 bases match TRBD1. CDR1 is LGHNA and CDR2 is YSLEER in the germline V gene. V lost 3 bases to trimming and J lost 4 bases; unmatched junction nucleotides: 5. The CDR3 length is 15 residues. The CDR3 sequence is CASSQATGVGNTIYF. The DNA for the CDR3 is TGCGCCAGCAGCCAGGCGACAGGGGTCGGAAACACCATATATTTT.

The chain combines TRBV10-2 with TRBJ2-2, with 10 bases that match TRBD2. The CDR3 contains 17 residues. With V trimmed by 3 bases and J by 4 bases, 8 bases remained unmatched. Germline V gene data show CDR1 as WSHSY and CDR2 as SAAADI. The CDR3 spells CASSDSAGTSATGELFF. CDR3 nucleotide sequence: TGCGCCAGCAGTGACTCGGCCGGGACTAGCGCCACCGGGGAGCTGTTTTTT.

This clonotype was counted only a few times. The CDR3 reads CASSFGQGAHSGANVLTF. CDR3 DNA: TGTGCCAGCAGTTTCGGACAGGGTGCCCACTCTGGGGCCAACGTCCTGACTTTC. The V and J genes are TRBV12-3 or TRBV12-4 and TRBJ2-6; 8 positions agree with TRBD1. This CDR3 contains 18 residues. Germline trimming cut 3 bases from V and 0 bases from J; bases unmatched to any gene: 7.

This clonotype has a handful of counts. The V and J genes are TRBV7-9 and TRBJ2-7, with D hard to call. The CDR3 loop spans 12 amino acids. Germline V gives CDR1 SEHNR, CDR2 FQNEAQ (reference sequence). V was clipped by 1 base and J by 6 bases, with 7 bases between them. The CDR3 DNA reads as TGTGCCAGCAGCTTAGACCGGAGCGAGCAGTACTTC. It codes for CASSLDRSEQYF.

This clonotype was detected a few times. J is TRBJ2-1 and V is TRBV27, with D tentatively TRBD2 (5 bases). The CDR3 covers 13 residues. Between the trimmed V and J ends, which lost 5 bases and 4 bases, there was a span of 9 bases. CDR1 is MNHEY and CDR2 is SMNVEV in the germline V gene (reference sequence). DNA of the CDR3: TGTGCCAGCAGTCACGGGATATACAATGAGCAGTTCTTC. Its translation: CASSHGIYNEQFF.

This clonotype came up a few times. The chain recombines TRBV7-9 with TRBJ2-3, with no clear D. Trimming removed 5 bases at V and 6 bases at J, with 9 bases between. Germline CDR1 SEHNR, CDR2 FQNEAQ (reference sequence). The CDR3 extends over 12 amino acids. DNA of the CDR3: TGTGCCAGCAGCACAAGCCAGGATACGCAGTATTTT. Amino acids: CASSTSQDTQYF.

This clonotype was seen a few times. The chain has TRBV5-5 and TRBJ2-1; TRBD2 matches 13 bases. This CDR3 region has 17 residues. J gave up 1 base and V 4 bases, and 5 bases lay outside the gene matches. Germline V gives CDR1 SGHKS, CDR2 YYEKEE (reference sequence). For the CDR3, the DNA is TGTGCCAGCAGCCTTTGGACTAGCGGGAGTTCCTACAATGAGCAGTTCTTC. It encodes CASSLWTSGSSYNEQFF.

This clonotype was observed a handful of times. The V call is TRBV12-3 or TRBV12-4, the J call TRBJ1-5; D ambiguous. Trimming shortened V by 2 bases and J by 4 bases, and 12 bases separated the two germline ends. CDR3 length: 15 amino acids. The CDR3 region has the DNA TGTGCCAGCAGTTTAAGCCTGGGCGGGAATCAGCCCCAGCATTTT. It yields the protein CASSLSLGGNQPQHF.

This clonotype was picked up a small number of times. The chain links TRBV6-2 or TRBV6-3 to TRBJ2-3, with D possibly being TRBD1 (6 bases). The CDR3 totals 17 residues. Trimming left V 5 bases short and J 4 bases short, with 22 bases between. Germline loops: CDR1 MNHEY, CDR2 SVGEGT. In DNA, the CDR3 is TGTGCCAGCAGTCAAACCTCCGGGACACAGAGATCAGATACGCAGTATTTT. Its protein product is CASSQTSGTQRSDTQYF.

This clonotype was recorded a few times. Since a much larger clone is just one base distant, this may be a read error. The chain recombines TRBV27 with TRBJ2-2; D call uncertain. V lost 5 bases and J lost 1, with 2 bases in between. This CDR3 contains 12 residues. Germline CDR1 is MNHEY and CDR2 is SMNVEV (reference sequence). The CDR3 bases are TGTGCCAGCAGTATGAACACCGGGGAGCTGTTTTTT. Translated, it gives CASSMNTGELFF.

This clonotype was found many times. The rearrangement joins TRBV7-9 to TRBJ2-2, with D maybe TRBD1 (6 bases). CDR1 and CDR2 (germline): SEHNR, FQNEAQ (reference sequence). The V end lost 2 bases, the J end lost 6 bases, and 10 bases lay between the germline ends. The CDR3 sequence is 14 residues long. The DNA of the CDR3 is TGTGCCAGCAGCTTAACAGGGAAGGCCGGGGAGCTGTTTTTT. Translating it yields CASSLTGKAGELFF.

This clonotype was detected a few times. V usage is TRBV5-1 and J usage is TRBJ2-1; no definite D call. This CDR3 spans 13 amino acids. The germline gives CDR1 SGHRS, CDR2 YFSETQ. The germline V and J ends were trimmed by 4 bases and 7 bases, with 12 bases remaining between them. Here the CDR3 DNA reads TGCGCCAGCAGCGACCCGCTAGTGAATGAGCAGTTCTTC. Encoded protein: CASSDPLVNEQFF.

In the case of this clonotype: The junction departs from germline at one end; a sequencing error may be responsible. V usage is TRBV27 and J usage is TRBJ1-2; no reliable D call. CDR1 and CDR2 (germline): MNHEY, SMNVEV (reference sequence). This CDR3 region has 16 residues. The CDR3 sequence is CASSLYASRQEYGYTF. The CDR3 DNA reads TGTGCCAGCAGCTTATATGCGTCCCGTCAAGAATATGGCTACACCTTC.

This clonotype was recorded many times. The V call is TRBV4-3, the J call TRBJ2-1; 8 bases are a match to TRBD2. Germline V gene data show CDR1 as LGHNA and CDR2 as YSLEER. V dropped 4 bases and J dropped 2; count of bases not matched to a gene: 7. The CDR3 has 16 amino acids. The chain's CDR3 is CASSPMAGGAYNEQFF. In nucleotides, the CDR3 is TGCGCCAGCAGCCCTATGGCGGGAGGAGCCTACAATGAGCAGTTCTTC.

This clonotype has more than one count but fewer than ten. The J gene is TRBJ2-7, the V gene TRBV7-8; D is unresolved. The V end lost 5 bases, the J end lost 5 bases, and 19 bases lay between the germline ends. The CDR3 runs to 15 residues. Germline V CDR1 and CDR2: SGHVS, FQNEAQ. The CDR3 region is CASSPAGPLLNEQYF. CDR3 DNA sequence: TGTGCCAGCAGCCCCGCCGGGCCCCTTTTGAACGAGCAGTACTTC. Using reference TRBV7-8 and TRBJ2-7 for the parts outside the CDR3, the full variable domain is GAGVSQSPRYKVAKRGQDVALRCDPISGHVSLFWYQQALGQGPEFLTYFQNEAQLDKSGLPSDRFFAERPEGSVSTLKIQRTQQEDSAVYLCASSPAGPLLNEQYFGPGTRLTVT.

This clonotype was found many times. The chain recombines TRBV7-8 with TRBJ2-3; 10 bases map to TRBD2. Trimming cost V 5 bases and J 0 bases; bases outside gene matches: 5. This CDR3 is built from 16 residues. Germline V gene sequence: CDR1 SGHVS, CDR2 FQNEAQ. The CDR3 sequence: CASSLIAGGSTDTQYF. Written as DNA, the CDR3 is TGTGCCAGCAGCCTGATAGCGGGAGGAAGCACAGATACGCAGTATTTT. The variable domain in full, with the rest retrieved from reference TRBV7-8 and TRBJ2-3, is GAGVSQSPRYKVAKRGQDVALRCDPISGHVSLFWYQQALGQGPEFLTYFQNEAQLDKSGLPSDRFFAERPEGSVSTLKIQRTQQEDSAVYLCASSLIAGGSTDTQYFGPGTRLTVL.

This clonotype was counted between two and nine times. J is TRBJ2-1 and V is TRBV27; no definite D call. Germline V lookup: CDR1 MNHEY, CDR2 SMNVEV (reference sequence). The CDR3 contains 14 residues. V lost 4 bases, J lost 4 bases, and 11 bases lay in between. The DNA for the CDR3 is TGTGCCAGCAGTTCCGAGACGACGTACAATGAGCAGTTCTTC. Its protein is CASSSETTYNEQFF.

This clonotype was counted at least ten times. J is TRBJ2-7 and V is TRBV5-1; D unresolved. From germline, CDR1 is SGHRS and CDR2 YFSETQ. The CDR3 totals 13 residues. Trimming pared 2 bases from V and 0 bases from J, leaving 6 bases between. DNA for the CDR3: TGCGCCAGCAGCTTCGACGTCTCCTACGAGCAGTACTTC. Translating gives CASSFDVSYEQYF. The whole variable domain, filled in from reference TRBV5-1 and TRBJ2-7, reads KAGVTQTPRYLIKTRGQQVTLSCSPISGHRSVSWYQQTPGQGLQFLFEYFSETQRNKGNFPGRFSGRQFSNSRSEMNVSTLELGDSALYLCASSFDVSYEQYFGPGTRLTVT.

This clonotype was seen a handful of times. The V call is TRBV25-1, the J call TRBJ1-6; 7 nucleotides agree with TRBD1. Germline CDR1 reads MGHDK; CDR2 reads SYGVNS. CDR3 size: 13 residues. Losses at the gene ends were 4 bases for V and 10 bases for J; bases not matched to a gene: 4. CDR3: CASSVQGNSPLHF. CDR3 DNA sequence: TGTGCCAGCAGTGTACAGGGGAACTCACCCCTCCACTTT.

This clonotype appeared a few times. A junction end diverges from the germline sequence, so it may reflect a read error. The J gene is TRBJ2-5, the V gene TRBV7-7, with 7 bases that match TRBD1. Germline V gene sequence: CDR1 SSHAT, CDR2 FNYEAQ (reference sequence). The CDR3 has 17 amino acids. In DNA, the CDR3 is TGTGCTAGCAGCTACGGACTTATGGGGACAGCCCAAGAGACCCAGTACTTC. It is translated as CASSYGLMGTAQETQYF.

The rearrangement joins TRBV12-3 or TRBV12-4 to TRBJ1-4, with TRBD1 matching 7 bases. This CDR3 has 13 residues. V trimming: 7 bases; J trimming: 8 bases; junction bases outside the gene matches: 7. The CDR3 DNA reads as TGTGCCAGCATGACAGGGTCGGGGGAAAAACTGTTTTTT. Protein: CASMTGSGEKLFF.